This T cell receptor beta chain is from a study of T-cell memory formation after mild COVID-19. Whole-study findings and limits: Among contracting clones, CD4+ were mainly CM/EM and CD8+ enriched in EMRA. Clones contracting day 15 to 85 were balanced CD4/CD8; later expanders leaned CD4+. Detection of some responders pre-infection suggested pre-existing cross-reactive memory T cells participated.

UMIs and sample barcodes were carried by the TCR alpha and TCR beta cDNA libraries that 5'RACE produced using constant-segment primers. TCRdb re-called the 5' RACE reads with MiXCR, one entry per CDR3 protein. Of around 320,000 distinct CDR3 sequences detected, roughly a fifth appear once; the ten largest clones hold around 20%. Deletions cut 0 bases from V and 3 bases from J, with 6 bases between. CDR1 and CDR2 (germline): KGHSH, LQKENI. The CDR3 is made up of 13 amino acids. To note about this clonotype: Its target is unknown.

The chain couples TRBV18 to TRBJ2-7, with D unresolved. This clonotype was sampled from a man aged 18 to 29 who had mild COVID-19 (a few samples of this study predate the infection). Cell type and time point are not known. The specimen was PBMCs or a T cell subset sorted from them (not recorded which). Here the CDR3 DNA reads TGTGCCAGCTCACCACCCCGGAACTACGAGCAGTACTTC. It specifies CASSPPRNYEQYF.